These 16 T cell receptor beta chains originate from one sample sequenced in a study of technical replicates of blood from several donors. Assay: immunoSEQ multiplex PCR; the TCRdb copy retains only in-frame clones and omits some. Among some 80,000 clones listed, approximately 94% were seen once. Sequenced: T cells isolated from PBMCs. Receptors originate from a human donor in good health.

In DNA form, the CDR3 reads TGTGCCTGGAGTAAGGGAGGTGGATCTGAAGCTTTCTTT. Amino acid sequence: CAWSKGGGSEAFF. The V gene is TRBV30, the J gene TRBJ1-1; D remains unclear. Germline lookup yields CDR1 GTSNPN and CDR2 SVGIG (reference sequence). The CDR3 consists of 13 residues. V dropped 2 bases and J dropped 6 bases, with 13 bases sitting between them. Full variable domain (remainder filled in from reference TRBV30 and TRBJ1-1): SQTIHQWPATLVQPVGSPLSLECTVEGTSNPNLYWYRQAAGRGLQLLFYSVGIGQISSEVPQNLSASRPQDRQFILSSKKLLLSDSGFYLCAWSKGGGSEAFFGQGTRLTVV.

The gene calls are TRBV2 and TRBJ2-5; D possibly corresponds to TRBD1 (6 bases). The CDR3 sequence is 11 residues long. Germline loops: CDR1 SNHLY, CDR2 FYNNEI. V lost 11 bases and J lost 2, with 9 bases in between. DNA for the CDR3: TGTGCCTCAAGGGGGCAAGAGACCCAGTACTTC. Its translation is CASRGQETQYF. Together with reference TRBV2 and TRBJ2-5, the CDR3 gives the full variable domain: EPEVTQTPSHQVTQMGQEVILRCVPISNHLYFYWYRQILGQKVEFLVSFYNNEISEKSEIFDDQFSVERPDGSNFTLKIRSTKLEDSAMYFCASRGQETQYFGPGTRLLVL.

The chain carries TRBV29-1 and TRBJ2-7; 7 bases are shared with TRBD2. The CDR3 runs 11 residues. With V trimmed by 6 bases and J by 5 bases, 4 bases remained unmatched. From germline, CDR1 is SQVTM and CDR2 ANQGSEA. CDR3 DNA sequence: TGCAGCGTAGGACGGGAGGACGAGCAGTACTTC. It translates to CSVGREDEQYF.

The rearrangement joins TRBV13 to TRBJ1-4; D is possibly TRBD1 (6 bases). The germline gives CDR1 PRHDT, CDR2 FYEKMQ (reference sequence). This CDR3 is built from 14 residues. V gave up 3 bases and J gave up 8 bases, with 13 bases separating them. CDR3 in DNA: TGTGCCAGCAGCTTCAGGGGATTTGGAGAAAAACTGTTTTTT. Its protein product is CASSFRGFGEKLFF.

The chain carries TRBV19 and TRBJ1-5, with unresolved D. The CDR3 consists of 12 residues. Between the trimmed V and J ends, which lost 3 bases and 6 bases, there was a span of 6 bases. Germline loops: CDR1 LNHDA, CDR2 SQIVND (reference sequence). As DNA, the CDR3 is TGTGCCAGTAGTATGGTCGGTCAGCCCCAGCATTTT. This translates into CASSMVGQPQHF.

The chain joins TRBV19 to TRBJ2-1; 11 nucleotides align to TRBD2. This CDR3 is built from 15 residues. Germline V gene lookup returns CDR1 LNHDA and CDR2 SQIVND (reference sequence). Germline trimming cut 4 bases from V and 10 bases from J; bases unmatched to any gene: 9. CDR3 region: CASSKTSGGGQEQFF. CDR3 nucleotide sequence: TGTGCCAGTAGTAAAACTAGCGGGGGAGGGCAAGAGCAGTTCTTC.

This chain connects TRBV2 to TRBJ1-2, with D tentatively TRBD1 (5 bases). V dropped 7 bases and J dropped 8 bases, with 17 bases sitting between them. Per the germline V gene, CDR1 is SNHLY and CDR2 is FYNNEI. The CDR3 consists of 13 residues. The CDR3 reads CASTGGRGNGYTF. The CDR3 nucleotides read TGTGCCAGCACCGGGGGTAGAGGGAACGGCTACACCTTC.

This chain uses TRBV10-3 with TRBJ1-1; 9 bases agree with TRBD1. The CDR3 has 13 residues. Germline lookup yields CDR1 ENHRY and CDR2 SYGVKD. The trim removed 6 bases at V and 4 bases at J, leaving 3 bases unmatched. CDR3 in amino acids: CAISPTGGTEAFF. CDR3 coding DNA: TGTGCCATCAGCCCGACAGGGGGCACTGAAGCTTTCTTT.

The V and J genes are TRBV19 and TRBJ2-1, with 10 bases identical to TRBD2. V lost 4 bases and J lost 1; bases outside the gene matches: 10. The CDR3 runs 18 residues. Germline values: CDR1 LNHDA, CDR2 SQIVND (reference sequence). This chain's CDR3 is CASSSPGLADLSYNEQFF. The CDR3 bases are TGTGCCAGTAGTAGCCCCGGACTAGCGGACTTGTCCTACAATGAGCAGTTCTTC.

This chain links TRBV11-3 with TRBJ2-1; D is possibly TRBD1 (6 bases). Germline V gives CDR1 SGHNT, CDR2 YENEEA. V dropped 6 bases and J dropped 6 bases, with 18 bases sitting between them. The CDR3 totals 15 residues. Here the CDR3 reads CASRLQGAGSNEQFF. The CDR3 bases are TGTGCCAGCAGGCTACAGGGCGCTGGGTCCAATGAGCAGTTCTTC.

The chain joins TRBV11-2 to TRBJ1-4; D uncertain. Deletions cut 5 bases from V and 0 bases from J, with 16 bases between. This CDR3 is 17 amino acids long. Per germline, CDR1 SGHAT and CDR2 FQNNGV. In DNA form, the CDR3 reads TGTGCCAGCAGCCCAAAAACGGTAACGGCAACTAATGAAAAACTGTTTTTT. The encoded protein is CASSPKTVTATNEKLFF.

This sequence joins TRBV30 and TRBJ2-3; tentative D call: TRBD2 (6 bases). Germline V gives CDR1 GTSNPN, CDR2 SVGIG (reference sequence). Trimming took 8 bases from V and 4 from J, leaving 13 bases between them. The CDR3 sequence is 12 residues long. CDR3 coding DNA: TGTGCCCTCTTGGGGGGTTCAGATACGCAGTATTTT. Translation gives CALLGGSDTQYF. Supplemented by reference TRBV30 and TRBJ2-3, the full variable domain reads SQTIHQWPATLVQPVGSPLSLECTVEGTSNPNLYWYRQAAGRGLQLLFYSVGIGQISSEVPQNLSASRPQDRQFILSSKKLLLSDSGFYLCALLGGSDTQYFGPGTRLTVL.

The chain joins TRBV5-1 to TRBJ2-3; 12 bases map to TRBD2. The CDR3 contains 16 residues. The germline CDR1 and CDR2 sequences are SGHRS and YFSETQ. Trimming took 5 bases from V and 3 from J; bases not matched to a gene: 7. The CDR3 DNA sequence: TGCGCCAGCAGACCAGGACTAGCGGGGAAAACAGATACGCAGTATTTT. Translating gives CASRPGLAGKTDTQYF.

The chain combines TRBV9 with TRBJ2-1, with D possibly matching TRBD2 (5 bases). V gave up 1 base and J gave up 15 bases, with 29 bases separating them. This CDR3 has 17 residues. Germline V gene data show CDR1 as SGDLS and CDR2 as YYNGEE. The CDR3: CASSVSLFGGLKRELFF. CDR3 bases: TGTGCCAGCAGCGTAAGTCTTTTCGGCGGGCTAAAGAGGGAGTTGTTCTTC.

This clone occurred once. CDR3: CASSQQGPGGNTIYF. The CDR3 coding sequence is TGTGCCAGCAGCCAACAGGGGCCTGGTGGAAACACCATATATTTT. J is TRBJ1-3 and V is TRBV7-3; 7 nucleotides align to TRBD1. After removal of 5 bases from V and 3 bases from J, the junction contained 7 bases not matched to a gene. This CDR3 contains 15 residues. The V gene's germline CDR1 is SGHTA and CDR2 FQGTGA.

The V and J genes are TRBV14 and TRBJ1-1; D remains unclear. In germline, CDR1 is SGHDN, CDR2 FVKESK. With 2 bases removed from V and 0 bases from J, the gap between germline ends came to 4 bases. This CDR3 has 13 residues. CDR3 sequence reads: CASSQHLNTEAFF. The CDR3 region has the DNA TGTGCCAGCAGCCAACACTTGAACACTGAAGCTTTCTTT.